This TCR beta chain appears in the sequencing data of a study of blood T cell repertoires in COVID-19. Per the original methods: Scientists estimated how many nucleated cells there were by amplifying reference gene primers. Produced via immunoSEQ multiplex PCR; TCRdb's table is partial and in-frame only. V and J calls and clone size are given by that table; D and trimming were obtained from the DNA. The sample lists about 53,000 clones; around nine tenths were seen once. Trimming removed 6 bases at V and 0 bases at J, with 8 bases between. Germline-derived CDR1 and CDR2 are SGHNT and YENEEA. This CDR3 has 13 amino acids.

The rearrangement links TRBV11-3 to TRBJ1-1; D is undetermined. The sample consisted of peripheral blood. The clonotype originates from a man aged 50-59 years with acute or convalescent COVID-19. The CDR3 protein is CASSFSVNTEAFF. The CDR3 coding sequence is TGTGCCAGCAGTTTCTCGGTGAACACTGAAGCTTTCTTT.